The 6 T cell receptor beta chains presented below share a single source sample, sequenced in a study of blood T cell repertoires in COVID-19. TCRdb keeps only in-frame clones here, not all; method: immunoSEQ multiplex PCR. The repertoire includes under 300,000 clones, approximately 83% of them detected once, and approximately 3.5% sits in the top ten. The sequencing sample was made of PBMCs or T cells enriched from blood (not recorded which). The receptors originated from a woman aged 40 to 50 with acute COVID-19.

The rearrangement joins TRBV29-1 to TRBJ2-3, with 11 bases matching TRBD2. The CDR3 spans 11 residues. Germline V CDR1 and CDR2: SQVTM, ANQGSEA. J was trimmed by 6 bases and V by 7 bases; bases with no gene match: 0. CDR3 sequence (DNA): TGCAGCGCTAGCGGGAGGGATACGCAGTATTTT. Translating gives CSASGRDTQYF.

This chain uses TRBV18 with TRBJ2-1; D possibly corresponds to TRBD2 (6 bases). The CDR3 is made up of 14 amino acids. Germline loops: CDR1 KGHSH, CDR2 LQKENI. V lost 2 bases and J lost 10, with 15 bases in between. The chain's CDR3 is CASSPIRENFEQFF. Here the CDR3 DNA reads TGTGCCAGCTCACCAATTCGGGAGAATTTCGAGCAGTTCTTC.

V gene TRBV24-1 combines with J gene TRBJ2-7; TRBD2 might be the D (6 bases). Germline assignment: CDR1 KGHDR and CDR2 SFDVKD. CDR3 length: 15 amino acids. Trimming took off 5 bases at V and 2 bases at J, with 15 bases between the two ends. The CDR3 sequence is CATSVVGGVTYEQYF. The DNA for the CDR3 is TGTGCCACCAGTGTCGTGGGAGGAGTAACCTACGAGCAGTACTTC.

The chain combines TRBV2 with TRBJ2-1, with a weak D call TRBD2 (6 bases). Per germline, CDR1 SNHLY and CDR2 FYNNEI. The length of the CDR3 is 15 residues. Trimming left V 7 bases short and J 2 bases short, with 15 bases between. CDR3 amino acids: CASKSGLATYNEQFF. The CDR3, as DNA: TGTGCCAGCAAATCCGGGCTAGCGACCTACAATGAGCAGTTCTTC.

This chain connects TRBV30 to TRBJ2-7, with 7 bases identical to TRBD2. The V and J ends lost 0 bases and 3 bases, in that order; junction bases with no gene match: 5. Germline CDR1 GTSNPN, CDR2 SVGIG (reference sequence). There are 14 residues in the CDR3. CDR3: CAWSVNLADYEQYF. The CDR3 bases are TGTGCCTGGAGTGTAAACCTAGCGGACTACGAGCAGTACTTC. The full variable domain, in which reference TRBV30 and TRBJ2-7 provide the parts outside the CDR3, is SQTIHQWPATLVQPVGSPLSLECTVEGTSNPNLYWYRQAAGRGLQLLFYSVGIGQISSEVPQNLSASRPQDRQFILSSKKLLLSDSGFYLCAWSVNLADYEQYFGPGTRLTVT.

The rearrangement uses TRBV19 and TRBJ1-1; 10 nucleotides align to TRBD1. The V gene end was trimmed by 4 bases and the J gene end by 4 bases; junction bases not matched to a gene: 9. The CDR3 spans 16 residues. Germline V gene data show CDR1 as LNHDA and CDR2 as SQIVND (reference sequence). For the CDR3, the DNA is TGTGCCAGTAGTAGGGGGACAGGGGTCCTGAGCACTGAAGCTTTCTTT. This codes for CASSRGTGVLSTEAFF.